The 10 T cell receptor beta chains given below trace back to one sample, sequenced in a study of post-analysis software for immune sequencing data. Regarding the study as a whole: When patients were compared with controls, 4 or 5 TRBV segments were more frequent, TRBV5-6, TRBV5-1 and TRBV20-1 among them.

Antigens for these TCRs are unknown. cDNA libraries of TCR beta carried unique molecular identifiers. TCRdb itself ran the PCR reads through MiXCR, one entry per CDR3 protein. The repertoire holds 700,000 to 900,000 distinct CDR3 sequences, with 35% to 55% as singletons. Sequences were obtained from blood. The receptors shown here come from a girl aged 5-17 years with multiple sclerosis.

Notes on this clonotype: A read error may account for a junction end that differs from germline. In DNA, the CDR3 is TGTGCCAGCAGCTATAACCCTAGCGGGAGGGGTTCCTTCGAGCAGTACTTC. This translates into CASSYNPSGRGSFEQYF. The J gene is TRBJ2-5, the V gene TRBV7-9; 12 bases match TRBD2. The end of the DNA fits TRBJ2-7 better, so the J call may be wrong. This CDR3 comprises 17 residues. Germline-derived CDR1 and CDR2 are SEHNR and FQNEAQ (reference sequence).

This clonotype showed up just a few times. This chain connects TRBV9 to TRBJ2-3; TRBD2 aligns across 8 bases. Looked up from germline, CDR1 is SGDLS and CDR2 is YYNGEE. The CDR3 is made up of 16 amino acids. The ends lost 2 bases at V and 3 bases at J; junction bases unmatched: 8. This CDR3 reads CASSVTLSGSTDTQYF. The CDR3 nucleotides are TGTGCCAGCAGCGTCACCCTCAGCGGGAGTACAGATACGCAGTATTTT. Looking up the rest from reference TRBV9 and TRBJ2-3 gives the full variable domain: DSGVTQTPKHLITATGQRVTLRCSPRSGDLSVYWYQQSLDQGLQFLIQYYNGEERAKGNILERFSAQQFPDLHSELNLSSLELGDSALYFCASSVTLSGSTDTQYFGPGTRLTVL.

The J gene is TRBJ2-5, the V gene TRBV5-6, with D tentatively TRBD1 (5 bases). V lost 6 bases and J 5 bases, leaving 17 bases between the germline ends. The CDR3 extends over 14 amino acids. Germline V gives CDR1 SGHDT, CDR2 YYEEEE. This chain's CDR3 is CASTPFWGSETQYF. CDR3 nucleotide sequence: TGTGCCAGCACCCCGTTTTGGGGCAGCGAGACCCAGTACTTC.

The chain has TRBV11-1 and TRBJ2-4; D possibly corresponds to TRBD2 (7 bases). Trimming shortened V by 5 bases and J by 0 bases, and 14 bases separated the two germline ends. CDR1 and CDR2 from the germline V gene are SGHAT and FQDESV (reference sequence). This CDR3 is built from 16 residues. CDR3: CASSPAGGLAKNIQYF. The DNA for the CDR3 is TGTGCCAGCAGCCCAGCCGGGGGGCTAGCCAAAAACATTCAGTACTTC. The complete variable domain, with remaining parts taken from reference TRBV11-1 and TRBJ2-4, reads EAEVAQSPRYKITEKSQAVAFWCDPISGHATLYWYRQILGQGPELLVQFQDESVVDDSQLPKDRFSAERLKGVDSTLKIQPAELGDSAMYLCASSPAGGLAKNIQYFGAGTRLSVL.

The rearrangement links TRBV29-1 to TRBJ2-1; TRBD1 is a possible D gene (5 bases). V was trimmed by 5 bases and J by 8 bases, leaving 16 bases between them. The CDR3 loop spans 13 amino acids. CDR1 is SQVTM and CDR2 is ANQGSEA in the germline V gene. CDR3 nucleotides: TGCAGCGTTCCGACATTGGGGCTCGATGAGCAGTTCTTC. This gives the protein CSVPTLGLDEQFF.

Only a few counts were recorded for this clonotype. The rearrangement joins TRBV7-9 to TRBJ2-5, with 8 nucleotides matching TRBD1. CDR1 is SEHNR and CDR2 is FQNEAQ in the germline V gene (reference sequence). The CDR3 has 17 amino acids. With 3 bases clipped from V and 11 bases from J, the junction kept 20 bases outside the gene matches. The CDR3 bases are TGTGCCAGCAGCTTCGAACAAAGACAGGGGTTTTTGAGGGAGCAGTACTTC. Encoded protein: CASSFEQRQGFLREQYF. Variable domain in full (rest from reference TRBV7-9 and TRBJ2-5): DTGVSQNPRHKITKRGQNVTFRCDPISEHNRLYWYRQTLGQGPEFLTYFQNEAQLEKSRLLSDRFSAERPKGSFSTLEIQRTEQGDSAMYLCASSFEQRQGFLREQYFGPGTRLLVL.

This clonotype was counted a few times. The chain carries TRBV20-1 and TRBJ2-1; D unclear. This CDR3 comprises 16 residues. The germline V gene encodes CDR1 DFQATT and CDR2 SNEGSKA (reference sequence). The V end lost 5 bases, the J end lost 4 bases, and 21 bases lay between the germline ends. The CDR3 region is CSAPGPLTGVYNEQFF. The DNA for the CDR3 is TGCAGTGCTCCCGGGCCCCTCACGGGCGTATACAATGAGCAGTTCTTC.

This chain uses TRBV11-2 with TRBJ2-1, with 11 bases lining up with TRBD2. CDR3 length: 14 amino acids. The V and J ends lost 8 bases and 4 bases, in that order; junction bases with no gene match: 4. Germline CDR1 SGHAT, CDR2 FQNNGV. The CDR3 protein is CASQGLAAYNEQFF. In DNA form, the CDR3 reads TGTGCCAGCCAGGGACTAGCGGCTTACAATGAGCAGTTCTTC.

Written as DNA, the CDR3 is TGTGCCACCAGCAGAGCCTTGGCGGGGGTAGCCAAAAACATTCAGTACTTC. Translating it yields CATSRALAGVAKNIQYF. This chain joins TRBV15 and TRBJ2-4; TRBD2 agrees at 7 bases. J lost 0 bases, V lost 1 base, and 6 bases had no gene match. The germline gives CDR1 LNHNV, CDR2 YYDKDF (reference sequence). The CDR3 spans 17 residues.

A remark on this clonotype: Since the CDR3 does not end with the conserved phenylalanine or tryptophan, this likely comes from a read error. The gene calls are TRBV27 and TRBJ2-4; 8 nucleotides agree with TRBD1. Near its end, the DNA agrees better with TRBJ2-7, so the J call may be wrong. This CDR3 region has 15 residues. The germline CDR1 and CDR2 sequences are MNHEY and SMNVEV (reference sequence). The CDR3: CASSPSGQGLYEQYL. The CDR3 DNA reads as TGTGCCAGCAGCCCCTCCGGACAGGGTCTCTACGAGCAGTACTTG.